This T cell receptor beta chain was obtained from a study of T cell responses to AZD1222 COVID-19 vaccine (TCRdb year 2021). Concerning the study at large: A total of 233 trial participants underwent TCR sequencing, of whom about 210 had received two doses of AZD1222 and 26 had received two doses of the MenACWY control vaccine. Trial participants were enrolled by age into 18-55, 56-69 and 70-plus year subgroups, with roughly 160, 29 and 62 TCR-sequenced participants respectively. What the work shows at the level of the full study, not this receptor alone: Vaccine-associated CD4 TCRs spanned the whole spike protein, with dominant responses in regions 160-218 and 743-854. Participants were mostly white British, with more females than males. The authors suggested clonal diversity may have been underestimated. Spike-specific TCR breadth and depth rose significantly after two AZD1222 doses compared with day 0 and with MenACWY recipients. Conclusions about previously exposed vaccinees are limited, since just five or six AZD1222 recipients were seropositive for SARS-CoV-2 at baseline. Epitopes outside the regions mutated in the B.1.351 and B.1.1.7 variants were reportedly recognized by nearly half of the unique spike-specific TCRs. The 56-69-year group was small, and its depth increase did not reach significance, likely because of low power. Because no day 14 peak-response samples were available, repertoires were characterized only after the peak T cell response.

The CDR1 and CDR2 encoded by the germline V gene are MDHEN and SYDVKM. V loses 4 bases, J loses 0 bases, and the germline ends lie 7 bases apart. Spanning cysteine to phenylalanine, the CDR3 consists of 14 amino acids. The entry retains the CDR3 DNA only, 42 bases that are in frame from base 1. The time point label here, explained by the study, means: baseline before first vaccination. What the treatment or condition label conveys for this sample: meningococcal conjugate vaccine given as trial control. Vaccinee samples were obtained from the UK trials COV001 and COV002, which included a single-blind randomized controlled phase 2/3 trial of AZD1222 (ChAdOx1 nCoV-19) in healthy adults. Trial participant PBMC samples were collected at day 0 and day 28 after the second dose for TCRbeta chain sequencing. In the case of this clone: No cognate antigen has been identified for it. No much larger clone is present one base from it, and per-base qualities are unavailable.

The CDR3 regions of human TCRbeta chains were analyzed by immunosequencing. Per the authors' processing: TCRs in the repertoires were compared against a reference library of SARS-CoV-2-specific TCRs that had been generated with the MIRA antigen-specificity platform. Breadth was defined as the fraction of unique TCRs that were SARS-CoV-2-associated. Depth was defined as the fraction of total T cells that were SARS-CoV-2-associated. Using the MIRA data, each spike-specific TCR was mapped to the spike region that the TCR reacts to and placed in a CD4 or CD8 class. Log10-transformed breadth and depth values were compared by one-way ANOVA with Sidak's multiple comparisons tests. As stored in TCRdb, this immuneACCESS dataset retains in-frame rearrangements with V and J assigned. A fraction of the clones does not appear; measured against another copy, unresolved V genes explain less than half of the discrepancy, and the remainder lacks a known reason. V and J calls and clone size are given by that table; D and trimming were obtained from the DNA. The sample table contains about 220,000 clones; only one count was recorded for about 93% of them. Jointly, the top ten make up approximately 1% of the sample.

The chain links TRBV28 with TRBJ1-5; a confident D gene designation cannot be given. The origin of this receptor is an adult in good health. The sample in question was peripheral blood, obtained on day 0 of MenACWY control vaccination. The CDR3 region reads CASSSGFSNQPQHF. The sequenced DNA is TGTGCCAGCAGTTCGGGATTTAGCAATCAGCCCCAGCATTTT.